The 2 T cell receptor beta chains in this list originate from one sample, sequenced in a study of OX40 agonist ivuxolimab in advanced cancers. Using immunoSEQ multiplex PCR, the repertoire was profiled, and TCRdb retains in-frame clones only, with some absent. This table has 50,000 to 65,000 clones, roughly four fifths appearing once. The material sequenced was CD4+ or CD8+ T cells sorted from blood, taken in a trial of the OX40 agonist ivuxolimab. These receptors all stem from an adult with an advanced solid tumor such as melanoma, head and neck, liver or kidney cancer.

J is TRBJ2-4 and V is TRBV6-1, with 7 positions matching TRBD1. Germline V CDR1 and CDR2: MNHNS, SASEGT. The CDR3 has 13 amino acids. V lost 3 bases to trimming and J lost 6 bases; unmatched junction nucleotides: 2. The CDR3 DNA sequence: TGTGCCAGCAGTGAGGGACAGAGAAACATTCAGTACTTC. Its translation: CASSEGQRNIQYF.

The CDR3 DNA is TGTGCCAGCAGCCGGGACAGGGGAACCTATAATTCACCCCTCCACTTT. Protein product: CASSRDRGTYNSPLHF. V usage is TRBV7-8 and J usage is TRBJ1-6; TRBD1 agrees at 10 bases. Germline trimming cut 5 bases from V and 2 bases from J; bases unmatched to any gene: 3. The CDR3 length is 16 residues. Looked up from germline, CDR1 is SGHVS and CDR2 is FQNEAQ.